This is a list of T cell receptor beta chains from one sample in a study of blood T cell repertoires in COVID-19. Method: immunoSEQ multiplex PCR; TCRdb's copy keeps in-frame clones and lacks some. The sample contains a few hundred thousand clones, almost 90% of which appear only once. Source material: peripheral blood. These receptors came from a woman aged 55-69 years with COVID-19, enrolled during active disease. The CDR3 runs from the conserved cysteine through the conserved F or W.

v_gene: TRBV27
CDR3aa: CASSIERAATEAFF

v_gene: TRBV7-3
CDR3aa: CASSKGLHRTGELFF

v_gene: TRBV9
CDR3aa: CASSAGGTGDGYTF

v_gene: TRBV29-1
CDR3aa: CSVVAGGGEKLFF

v_gene: TRBV18
CDR3aa: CASSPPATDRGRGYTF

v_gene: TRBV9
CDR3aa: CASSARLNTEAFF

v_gene: TRBV21-1
CDR3aa: CASSKLAGYSTNQPQHF

v_gene: TRBV25-1
CDR3aa: CASSSGGSPLHF

v_gene: TRBV6-5
CDR3aa: CASSRFVGRGETQYF

v_gene: TRBV27
CDR3aa: CASSPSGQGVYGYTF

v_gene: TRBV30
CDR3aa: CAWTRQGDEKLFF

v_gene: TRBV15
CDR3aa: CATSRPKGVGYNEQFF

v_gene: TRBV29-1
CDR3aa: CSVEDPGGPTSPDTQYF

v_gene: TRBV4-3
CDR3aa: CASSQEWAKGAQGYTF

v_gene: TRBV3-1/TRBV3-2
CDR3aa: CASSQSQGLNTEAFF

v_gene: TRBV5-1
CDR3aa: CASSLGRGTGVSNTEAFF

v_gene: TRBV19
CDR3aa: CASSVYGNQPQHF